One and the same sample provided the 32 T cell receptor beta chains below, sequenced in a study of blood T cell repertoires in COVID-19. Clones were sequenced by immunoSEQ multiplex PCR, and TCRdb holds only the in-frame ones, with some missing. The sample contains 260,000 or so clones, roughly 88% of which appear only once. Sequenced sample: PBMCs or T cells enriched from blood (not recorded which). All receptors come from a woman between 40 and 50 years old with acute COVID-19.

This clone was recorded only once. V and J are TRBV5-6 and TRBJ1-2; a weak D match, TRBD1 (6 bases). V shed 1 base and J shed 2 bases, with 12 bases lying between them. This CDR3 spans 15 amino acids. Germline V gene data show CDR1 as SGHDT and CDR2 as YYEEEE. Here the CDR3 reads CASSLRSTGNYGYTF. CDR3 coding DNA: TGTGCCAGCAGCTTGAGATCTACAGGGAACTATGGCTACACCTTC.

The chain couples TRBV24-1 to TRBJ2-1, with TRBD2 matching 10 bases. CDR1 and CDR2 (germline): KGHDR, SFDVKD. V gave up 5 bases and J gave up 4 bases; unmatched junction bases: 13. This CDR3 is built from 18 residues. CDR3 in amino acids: CATSGGGRTSGAYNEQFF. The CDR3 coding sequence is TGTGCCACCAGTGGAGGGGGTCGGACTAGCGGAGCTTACAATGAGCAGTTCTTC.

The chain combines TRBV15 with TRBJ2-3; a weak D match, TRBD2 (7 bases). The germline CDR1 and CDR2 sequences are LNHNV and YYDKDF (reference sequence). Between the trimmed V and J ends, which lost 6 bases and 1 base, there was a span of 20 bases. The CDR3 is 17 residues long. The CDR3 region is CATRGGGAGRRTDTQYF. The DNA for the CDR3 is TGTGCCACCAGGGGAGGGGGAGCAGGGAGGCGCACAGATACGCAGTATTTT. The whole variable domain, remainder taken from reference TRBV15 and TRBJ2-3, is DAMVIQNPRYQVTQFGKPVTLSCSQTLNHNVMYWYQQKSSQAPKLLFHYYDKDFNNEADTPDNFQSRRPNTSFCFLDIRSPGLGDTAMYLCATRGGGAGRRTDTQYFGPGTRLTVL.

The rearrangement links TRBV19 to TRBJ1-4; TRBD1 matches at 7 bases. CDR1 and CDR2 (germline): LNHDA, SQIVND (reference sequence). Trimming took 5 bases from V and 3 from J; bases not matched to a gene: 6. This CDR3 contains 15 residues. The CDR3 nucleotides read TGTGCCAGTAGTTCCCCCGGGACAGCTAATGAAAAACTGTTTTTT. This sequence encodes CASSSPGTANEKLFF.

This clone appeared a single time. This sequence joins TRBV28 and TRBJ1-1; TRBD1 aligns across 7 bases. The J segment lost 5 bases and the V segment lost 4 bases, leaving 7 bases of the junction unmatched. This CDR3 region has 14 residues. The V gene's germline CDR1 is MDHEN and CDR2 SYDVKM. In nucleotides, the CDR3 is TGTGCCAGCAGTTCCTACCCAGGGGGTACTGAAGCTTTCTTT. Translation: CASSSYPGGTEAFF.

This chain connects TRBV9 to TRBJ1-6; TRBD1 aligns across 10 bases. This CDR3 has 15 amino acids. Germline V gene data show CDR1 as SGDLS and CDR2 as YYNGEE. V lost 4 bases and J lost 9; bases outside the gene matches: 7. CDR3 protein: CASSREGTGVSPLHF. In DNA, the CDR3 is TGTGCCAGCAGCAGGGAGGGGACAGGGGTTTCACCCCTCCACTTT.

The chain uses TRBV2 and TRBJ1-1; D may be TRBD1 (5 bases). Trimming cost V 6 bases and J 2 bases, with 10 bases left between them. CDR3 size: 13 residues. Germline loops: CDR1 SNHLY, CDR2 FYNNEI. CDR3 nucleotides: TGTGCCAGCAGCCTAGACAGCAACACTGAAGCTTTCTTT. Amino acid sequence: CASSLDSNTEAFF.

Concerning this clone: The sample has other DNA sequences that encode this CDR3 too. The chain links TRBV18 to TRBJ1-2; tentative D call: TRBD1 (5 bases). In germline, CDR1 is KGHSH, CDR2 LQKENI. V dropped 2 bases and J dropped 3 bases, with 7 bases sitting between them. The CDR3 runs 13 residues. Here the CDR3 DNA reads TGTGCCAGCTCACCAGACAGTTACTATGGCTACACCTTC. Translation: CASSPDSYYGYTF.

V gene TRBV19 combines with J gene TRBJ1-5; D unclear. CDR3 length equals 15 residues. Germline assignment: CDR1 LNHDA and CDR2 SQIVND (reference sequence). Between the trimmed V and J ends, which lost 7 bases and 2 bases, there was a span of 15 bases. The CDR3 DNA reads TGTGCCAGTACGGGAACCCCTGGGGGCAATCAGCCCCAGCATTTT. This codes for CASTGTPGGNQPQHF.

In DNA, the CDR3 is TGTGCCAGCAGTTCGGACAGGGTGCAGCCCCAGCATTTT. This codes for CASSSDRVQPQHF. The chain uses TRBV5-5 and TRBJ1-5; 8 nucleotides match TRBD1. The CDR3 extends over 13 amino acids. The ends lost 5 bases at V and 7 bases at J; junction bases unmatched: 5. CDR1 and CDR2 from the germline V gene are SGHKS and YYEKEE (reference sequence).

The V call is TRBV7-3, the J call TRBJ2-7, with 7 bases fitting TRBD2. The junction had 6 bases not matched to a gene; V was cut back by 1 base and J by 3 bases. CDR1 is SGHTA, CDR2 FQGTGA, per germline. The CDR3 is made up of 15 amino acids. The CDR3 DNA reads TGTGCCAGCAGCTTAAGCGCGGGAGACGGCTACGAGCAGTACTTC. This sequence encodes CASSLSAGDGYEQYF. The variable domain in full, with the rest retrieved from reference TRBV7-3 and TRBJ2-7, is GAGVSQTPSNKVTEKGKYVELRCDPISGHTALYWYRQSLGQGPEFLIYFQGTGAADDSGLPNDRFFAVRPEGSVSTLKIQRTERGDSAVYLCASSLSAGDGYEQYFGPGTRLTVT.

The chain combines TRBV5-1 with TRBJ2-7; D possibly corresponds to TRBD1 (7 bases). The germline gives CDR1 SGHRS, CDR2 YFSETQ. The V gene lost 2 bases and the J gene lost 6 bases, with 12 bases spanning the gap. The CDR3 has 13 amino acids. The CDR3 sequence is CASSFAQGGEQYF. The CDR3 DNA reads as TGCGCCAGCAGCTTCGCGCAGGGGGGCGAGCAGTACTTC.

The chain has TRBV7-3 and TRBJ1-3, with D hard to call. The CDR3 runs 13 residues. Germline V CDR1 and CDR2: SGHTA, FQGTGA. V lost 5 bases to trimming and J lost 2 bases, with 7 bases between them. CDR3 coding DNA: TGTGCCAGCAGCCCTAACCCTGGAAACACCATATATTTT. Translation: CASSPNPGNTIYF.

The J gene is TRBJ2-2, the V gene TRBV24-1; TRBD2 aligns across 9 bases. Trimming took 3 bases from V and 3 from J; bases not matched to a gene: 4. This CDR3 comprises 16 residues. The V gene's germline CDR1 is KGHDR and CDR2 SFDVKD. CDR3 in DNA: TGTGCCACCAGTGATCAGGCGGGAGGGGACACCGGGGAGCTGTTTTTT. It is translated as CATSDQAGGDTGELFF.

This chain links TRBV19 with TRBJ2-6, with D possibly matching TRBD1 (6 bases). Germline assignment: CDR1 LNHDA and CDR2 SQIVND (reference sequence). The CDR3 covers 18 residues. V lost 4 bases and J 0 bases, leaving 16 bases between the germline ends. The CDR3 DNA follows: TGTGCCAGTAGTAGTGGGACAAAGTTACGCTCTGGGGCCAACGTCCTGACTTTC. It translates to CASSSGTKLRSGANVLTF.

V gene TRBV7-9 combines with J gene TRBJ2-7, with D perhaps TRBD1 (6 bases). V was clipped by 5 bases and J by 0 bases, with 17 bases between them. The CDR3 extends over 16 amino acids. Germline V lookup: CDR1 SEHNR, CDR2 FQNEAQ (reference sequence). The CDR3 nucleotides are TGTGCCAGCAGCCTACCTCACACAGGGAACTCCTACGAGCAGTACTTC. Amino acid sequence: CASSLPHTGNSYEQYF.

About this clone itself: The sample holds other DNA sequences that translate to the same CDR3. The CDR3 DNA follows: TGTGCCAGCAGCCCACAAGGCGGTAGCAATCAGCCCCAGCATTTT. The encoded protein is CASSPQGGSNQPQHF. V gene TRBV7-9 combines with J gene TRBJ1-5, with D hard to call. The V gene lost 5 bases and the J gene lost 0 bases, with 11 bases spanning the gap. Germline V gene sequence: CDR1 SEHNR, CDR2 FQNEAQ (reference sequence). The CDR3 has 15 residues.

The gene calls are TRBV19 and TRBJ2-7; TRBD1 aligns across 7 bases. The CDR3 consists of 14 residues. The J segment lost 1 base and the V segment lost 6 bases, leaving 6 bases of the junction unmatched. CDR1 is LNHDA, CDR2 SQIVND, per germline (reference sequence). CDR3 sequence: CASRETGPSYEQYF. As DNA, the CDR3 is TGTGCCAGTAGGGAGACAGGGCCATCCTACGAGCAGTACTTC.

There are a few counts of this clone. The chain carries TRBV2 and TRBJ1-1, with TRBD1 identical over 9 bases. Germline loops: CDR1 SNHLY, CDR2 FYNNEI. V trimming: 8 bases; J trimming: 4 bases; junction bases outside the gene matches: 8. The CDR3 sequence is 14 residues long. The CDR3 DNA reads TGTGCCAGCGGGGGGACAGGGATAGGCACTGAAGCTTTCTTT. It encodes CASGGTGIGTEAFF.

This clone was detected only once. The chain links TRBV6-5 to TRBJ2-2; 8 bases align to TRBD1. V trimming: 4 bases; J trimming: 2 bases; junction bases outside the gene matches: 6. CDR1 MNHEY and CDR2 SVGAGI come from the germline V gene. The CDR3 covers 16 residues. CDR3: CASSFHRGINTGELFF. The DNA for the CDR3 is TGTGCCAGCAGTTTCCACAGGGGGATTAACACCGGGGAGCTGTTTTTT.

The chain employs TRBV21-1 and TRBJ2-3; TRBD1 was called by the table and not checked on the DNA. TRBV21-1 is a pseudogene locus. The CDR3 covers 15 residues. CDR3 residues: CASSTRGLGTDTQYF. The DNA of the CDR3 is TGTGCCAGCAGCACCAGGGGGTTGGGTACAGATACGCAGTATTTT.

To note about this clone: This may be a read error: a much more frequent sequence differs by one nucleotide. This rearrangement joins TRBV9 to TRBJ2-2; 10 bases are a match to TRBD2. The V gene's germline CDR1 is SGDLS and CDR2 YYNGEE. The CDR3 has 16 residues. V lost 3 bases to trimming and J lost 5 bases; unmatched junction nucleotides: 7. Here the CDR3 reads CASSAQPGLATGELFF. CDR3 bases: TGTGCCAGCAGCGCCCAACCGGGACTAGCGACCGGGGAGCTGTTTTTT.

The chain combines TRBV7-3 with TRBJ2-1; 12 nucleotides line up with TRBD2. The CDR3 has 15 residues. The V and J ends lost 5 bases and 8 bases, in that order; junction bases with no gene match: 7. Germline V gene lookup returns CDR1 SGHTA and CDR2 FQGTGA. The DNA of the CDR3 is TGTGCCAGCAGCAATACTCTAGCGGGAGGGCATGAGCAGTTCTTC. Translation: CASSNTLAGGHEQFF.

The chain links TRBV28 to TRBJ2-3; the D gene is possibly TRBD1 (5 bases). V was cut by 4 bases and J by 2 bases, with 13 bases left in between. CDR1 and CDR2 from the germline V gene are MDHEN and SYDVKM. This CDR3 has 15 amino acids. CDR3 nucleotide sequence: TGTGCCAGCAGTTATGGGGCAGCGAACACAGATACGCAGTATTTT. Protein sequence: CASSYGAANTDTQYF.

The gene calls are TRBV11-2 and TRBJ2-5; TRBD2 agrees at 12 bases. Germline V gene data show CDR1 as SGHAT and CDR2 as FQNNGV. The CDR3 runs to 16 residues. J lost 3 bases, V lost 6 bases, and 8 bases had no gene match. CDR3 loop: CASRAGLAGLKETQYF. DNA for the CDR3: TGTGCCAGCAGGGCTGGACTAGCGGGACTGAAAGAGACCCAGTACTTC.

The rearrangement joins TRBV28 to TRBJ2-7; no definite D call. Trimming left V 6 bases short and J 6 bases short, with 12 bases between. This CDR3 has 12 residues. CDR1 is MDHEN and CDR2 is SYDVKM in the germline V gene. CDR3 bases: TGTGCCAGCAGGCTGGCGGAGTTCGAGCAGTACTTC. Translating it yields CASRLAEFEQYF.

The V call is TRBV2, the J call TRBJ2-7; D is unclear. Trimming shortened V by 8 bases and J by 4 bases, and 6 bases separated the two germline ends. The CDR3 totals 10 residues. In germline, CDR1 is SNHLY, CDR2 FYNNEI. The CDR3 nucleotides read TGTGCCAGCGGGCTGTACGAGCAGTACTTC. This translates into CASGLYEQYF.

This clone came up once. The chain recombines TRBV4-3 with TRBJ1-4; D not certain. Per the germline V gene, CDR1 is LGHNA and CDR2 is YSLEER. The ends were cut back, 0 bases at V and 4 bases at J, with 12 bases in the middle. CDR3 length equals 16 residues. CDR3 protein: CASSQDSRKINEKLFF. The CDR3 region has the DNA TGCGCCAGCAGCCAAGATTCCAGGAAAATTAATGAAAAACTGTTTTTT.

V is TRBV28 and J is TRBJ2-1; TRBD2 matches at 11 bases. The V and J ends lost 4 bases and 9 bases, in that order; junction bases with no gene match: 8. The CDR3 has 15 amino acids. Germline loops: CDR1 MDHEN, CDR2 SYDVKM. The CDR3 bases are TGTGCCAGCAGTTATACTAGCGGGAGAGGAAGTGAGCAGTTCTTC. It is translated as CASSYTSGRGSEQFF.

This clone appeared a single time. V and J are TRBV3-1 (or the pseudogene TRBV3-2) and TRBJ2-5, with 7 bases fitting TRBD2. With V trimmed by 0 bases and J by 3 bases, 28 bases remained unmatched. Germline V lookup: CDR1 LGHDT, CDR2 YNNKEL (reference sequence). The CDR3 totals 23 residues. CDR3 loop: CASSQDLPFGFVGGHPDKETQYF. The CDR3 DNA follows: TGTGCCAGCAGCCAAGATCTCCCCTTCGGTTTTGTGGGAGGGCACCCCGACAAAGAGACCCAGTACTTC.

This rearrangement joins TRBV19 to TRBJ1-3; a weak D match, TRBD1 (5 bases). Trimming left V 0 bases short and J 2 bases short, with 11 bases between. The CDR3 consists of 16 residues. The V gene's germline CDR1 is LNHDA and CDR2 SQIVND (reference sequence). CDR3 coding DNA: TGTGCCAGTAGTATAGATCGGGCAGGGCCTGGAAACACCATATATTTT. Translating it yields CASSIDRAGPGNTIYF.

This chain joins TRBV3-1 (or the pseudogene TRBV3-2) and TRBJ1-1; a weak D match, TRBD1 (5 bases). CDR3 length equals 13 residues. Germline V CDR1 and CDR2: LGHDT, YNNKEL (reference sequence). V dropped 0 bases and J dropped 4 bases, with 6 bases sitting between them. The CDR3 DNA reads TGTGCCAGCAGCCAAGACAGGGCCACTGAAGCTTTCTTT. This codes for CASSQDRATEAFF.